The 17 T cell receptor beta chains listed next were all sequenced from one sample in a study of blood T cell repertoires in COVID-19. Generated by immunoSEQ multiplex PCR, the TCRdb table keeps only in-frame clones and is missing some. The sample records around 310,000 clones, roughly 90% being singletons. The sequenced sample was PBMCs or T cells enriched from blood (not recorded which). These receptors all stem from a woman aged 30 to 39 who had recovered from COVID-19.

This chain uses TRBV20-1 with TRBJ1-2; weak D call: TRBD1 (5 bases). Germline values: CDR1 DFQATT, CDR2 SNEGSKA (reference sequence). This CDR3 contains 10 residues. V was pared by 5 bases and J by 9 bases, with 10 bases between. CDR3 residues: CSAGRQSYTF. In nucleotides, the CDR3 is TGCAGTGCTGGTCGACAGAGCTACACCTTC.

In DNA form, the CDR3 reads TGTGCCAGCAGCGTAGGGGGGATGAGGGGACAGGGGAAGATGAGCTACACCTTC. It codes for CASSVGGMRGQGKMSYTF. The genes are TRBV9 and TRBJ1-2, with 10 positions matching TRBD1. Germline V lookup: CDR1 SGDLS, CDR2 YYNGEE. The length of the CDR3 is 18 residues. V lost 0 bases and J lost 9; bases outside the gene matches: 17.

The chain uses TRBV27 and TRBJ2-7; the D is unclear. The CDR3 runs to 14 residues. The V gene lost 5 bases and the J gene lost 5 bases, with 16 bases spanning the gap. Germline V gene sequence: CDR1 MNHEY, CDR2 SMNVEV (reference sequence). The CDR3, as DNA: TGTGCCAGCAGTCCCGGGTCCCTGAACAACGAGCAGTACTTC. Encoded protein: CASSPGSLNNEQYF.

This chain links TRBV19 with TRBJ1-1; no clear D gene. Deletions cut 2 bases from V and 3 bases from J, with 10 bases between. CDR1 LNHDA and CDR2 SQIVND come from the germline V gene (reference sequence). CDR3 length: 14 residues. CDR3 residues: CASSISPGDTEAFF. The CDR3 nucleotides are TGTGCCAGTAGTATAAGCCCCGGGGACACTGAAGCTTTCTTT. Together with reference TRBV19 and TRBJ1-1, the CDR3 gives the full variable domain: DGGITQSPKYLFRKEGQNVTLSCEQNLNHDAMYWYRQDPGQGLRLIYYSQIVNDFQKGDIAEGYSVSREKKESFPLTVTSAQKNPTAFYLCASSISPGDTEAFFGQGTRLTVV.

In DNA, the CDR3 is TGTGCCAGCAGTGTACAGGGTGGAGGCGAAAAACTGTTTTTT. It encodes CASSVQGGGEKLFF. The rearrangement links TRBV2 to TRBJ1-4, with D maybe TRBD1 (6 bases). The CDR3 totals 14 residues. Germline values: CDR1 SNHLY, CDR2 FYNNEI. Trimming removed 4 bases from V and 8 bases from J, with 14 bases in between.

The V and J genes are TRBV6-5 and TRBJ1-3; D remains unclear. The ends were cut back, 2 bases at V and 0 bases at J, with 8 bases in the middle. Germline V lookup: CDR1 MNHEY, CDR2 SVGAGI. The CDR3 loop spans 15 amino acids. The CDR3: CASSYLGSSGNTIYF. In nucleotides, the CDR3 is TGTGCCAGCAGTTACCTTGGCAGCTCTGGAAACACCATATATTTT.

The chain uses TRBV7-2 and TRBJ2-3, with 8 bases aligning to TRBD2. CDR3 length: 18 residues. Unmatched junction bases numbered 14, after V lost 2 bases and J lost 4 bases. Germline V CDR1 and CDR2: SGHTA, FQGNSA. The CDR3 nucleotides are TGTGCCAGCAGCTTAAAGATTAGCGGGAACGGATGGTCAGATACGCAGTATTTT. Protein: CASSLKISGNGWSDTQYF. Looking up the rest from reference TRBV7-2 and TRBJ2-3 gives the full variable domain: GAGVSQSPSNKVTEKGKDVELRCDPISGHTALYWYRQSLGQGLEFLIYFQGNSAPDKSGLPSDRFSAERTGGSVSTLTIQRTQQEDSAVYLCASSLKISGNGWSDTQYFGPGTRLTVL.

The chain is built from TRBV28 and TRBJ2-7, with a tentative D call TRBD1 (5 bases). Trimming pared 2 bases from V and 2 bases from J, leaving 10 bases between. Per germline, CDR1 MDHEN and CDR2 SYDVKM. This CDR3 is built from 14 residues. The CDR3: CASSLVVRAYEQYF. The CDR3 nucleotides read TGTGCCAGCAGTTTAGTGGTCAGGGCCTACGAGCAGTACTTC.

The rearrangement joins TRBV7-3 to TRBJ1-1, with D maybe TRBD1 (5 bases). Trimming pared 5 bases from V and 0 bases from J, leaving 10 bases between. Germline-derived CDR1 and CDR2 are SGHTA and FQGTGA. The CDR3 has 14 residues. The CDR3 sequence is CASSPQGVNTEAFF. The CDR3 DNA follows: TGTGCCAGCAGCCCACAAGGGGTGAACACTGAAGCTTTCTTT. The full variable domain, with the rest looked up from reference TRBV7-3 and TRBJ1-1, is GAGVSQTPSNKVTEKGKYVELRCDPISGHTALYWYRQSLGQGPEFLIYFQGTGAADDSGLPNDRFFAVRPEGSVSTLKIQRTERGDSAVYLCASSPQGVNTEAFFGQGTRLTVV.

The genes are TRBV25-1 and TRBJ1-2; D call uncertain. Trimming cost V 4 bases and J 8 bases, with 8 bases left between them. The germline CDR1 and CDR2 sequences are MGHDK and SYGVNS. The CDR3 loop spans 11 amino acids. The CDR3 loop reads CASSVGIGYTF. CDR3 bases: TGTGCCAGCAGTGTGGGCATCGGCTACACCTTC.

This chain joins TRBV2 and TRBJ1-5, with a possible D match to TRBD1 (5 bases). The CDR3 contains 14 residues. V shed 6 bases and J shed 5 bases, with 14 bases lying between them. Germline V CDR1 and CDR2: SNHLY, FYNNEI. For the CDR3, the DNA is TGTGCCAGCAGGGGGCCCGGGAGAGATCAGCCCCAGCATTTT. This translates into CASRGPGRDQPQHF.

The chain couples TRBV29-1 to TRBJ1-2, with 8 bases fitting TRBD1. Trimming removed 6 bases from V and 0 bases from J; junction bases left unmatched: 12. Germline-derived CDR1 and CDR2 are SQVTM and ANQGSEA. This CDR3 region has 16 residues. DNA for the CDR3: TGCAGCGTGGCGGGACAGGATAACCTCCCTAACTATGGCTACACCTTC. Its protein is CSVAGQDNLPNYGYTF.

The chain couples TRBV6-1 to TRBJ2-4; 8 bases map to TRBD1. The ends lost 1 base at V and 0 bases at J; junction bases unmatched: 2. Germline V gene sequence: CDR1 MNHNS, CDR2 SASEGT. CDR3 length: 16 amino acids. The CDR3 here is CASSEGTGIAKNIQYF. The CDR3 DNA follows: TGTGCCAGCAGTGAAGGGACAGGGATAGCCAAAAACATTCAGTACTTC.

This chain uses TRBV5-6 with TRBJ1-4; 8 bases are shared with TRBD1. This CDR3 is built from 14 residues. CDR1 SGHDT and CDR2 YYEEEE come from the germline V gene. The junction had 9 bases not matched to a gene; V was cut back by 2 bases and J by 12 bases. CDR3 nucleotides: TGTGCCAGCAGCTTCGGGACAGGTTTGGCGCAACTGTTTTTT. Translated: CASSFGTGLAQLFF.

The CDR3 nucleotides read TGTGCCAGCCTAACTAGCGGGAGGTCCTGGGAGACCCAGTACTTC. This codes for CASLTSGRSWETQYF. The rearrangement uses TRBV5-6 and TRBJ2-5; 12 bases agree with TRBD2. Trimming took 7 bases from V and 5 from J; bases not matched to a gene: 9. The germline CDR1 and CDR2 sequences are SGHDT and YYEEEE. This CDR3 contains 15 residues.

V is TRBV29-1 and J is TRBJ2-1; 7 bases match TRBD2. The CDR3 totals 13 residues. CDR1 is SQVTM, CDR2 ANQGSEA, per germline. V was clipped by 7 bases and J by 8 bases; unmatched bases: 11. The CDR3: CSAPSGEGYEQFF. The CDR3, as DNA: TGCAGCGCCCCGTCGGGGGAGGGGTATGAGCAGTTCTTC.

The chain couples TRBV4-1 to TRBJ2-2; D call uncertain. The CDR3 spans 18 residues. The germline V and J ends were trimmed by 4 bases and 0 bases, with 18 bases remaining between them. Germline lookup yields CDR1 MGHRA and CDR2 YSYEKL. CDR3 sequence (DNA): TGCGCCAGCAGCCGCATAATCTCGCGGCTACCGAACACCGGGGAGCTGTTTTTT. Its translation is CASSRIISRLPNTGELFF.